The clone carrying this T cell receptor beta chain showed up just a few times. The source of the sample is a study of cytomegalovirus exposure and HLA in healthy donors. The germline gives CDR1 ENHRY, CDR2 SYGVKD. Losses at the gene ends were 0 bases for V and 7 bases for J; bases not matched to a gene: 8. The CDR3 is 16 residues long. PCR used 60 Vbeta primers and 13 Jbeta primers. Generated by immunoSEQ multiplex PCR, the TCRdb table keeps only in-frame clones and is missing some. The table records roughly 80,000 clones, about four fifths of them present only once. The chain uses TRBV10-3 and TRBJ2-2; 7 bases align to TRBD2. This TCR was recovered from a woman between 25 and 40 years old in good health and CMV-seronegative. The sample comprised PBMCs. CDR3 amino acids: CAISESPSGVGGELFF. The CDR3 nucleotides read TGTGCCATCAGTGAGTCTCCTAGCGGAGTGGGCGGGGAGCTGTTTTTT.